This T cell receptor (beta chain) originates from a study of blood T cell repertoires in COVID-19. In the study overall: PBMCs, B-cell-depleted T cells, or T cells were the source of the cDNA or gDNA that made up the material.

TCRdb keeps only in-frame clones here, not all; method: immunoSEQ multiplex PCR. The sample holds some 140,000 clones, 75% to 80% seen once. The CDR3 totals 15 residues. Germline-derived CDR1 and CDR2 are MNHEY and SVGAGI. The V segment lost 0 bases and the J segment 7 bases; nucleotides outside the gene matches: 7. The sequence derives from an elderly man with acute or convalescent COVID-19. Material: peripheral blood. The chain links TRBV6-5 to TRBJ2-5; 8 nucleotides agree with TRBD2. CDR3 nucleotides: TGTGCCAGCAGTTACTCGTCCCTAGCGGGTGGGACCCAGTACTTC. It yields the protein CASSYSSLAGGTQYF.